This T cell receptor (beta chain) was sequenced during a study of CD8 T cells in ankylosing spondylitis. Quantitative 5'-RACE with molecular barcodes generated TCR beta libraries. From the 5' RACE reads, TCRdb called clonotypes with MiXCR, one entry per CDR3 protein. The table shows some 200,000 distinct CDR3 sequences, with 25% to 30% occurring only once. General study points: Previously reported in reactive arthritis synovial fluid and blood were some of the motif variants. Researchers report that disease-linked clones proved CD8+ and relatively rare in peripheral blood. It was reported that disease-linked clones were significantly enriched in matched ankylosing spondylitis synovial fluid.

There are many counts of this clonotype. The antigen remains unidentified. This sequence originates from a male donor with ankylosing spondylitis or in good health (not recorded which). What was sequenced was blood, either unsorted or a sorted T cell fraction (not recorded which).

The CDR3 loop reads CASSQAREPSYNEQFF. CDR3 DNA: TGTGCCAGCAGCCAAGCCCGGGAGCCCTCCTACAATGAGCAGTTCTTC. The chain joins TRBV3-1 to TRBJ2-1; D perhaps matches TRBD2 (6 bases). This CDR3 contains 16 residues. The V gene lost 1 base and the J gene lost 0 bases, with 10 bases spanning the gap. The V gene's germline CDR1 is LGHDT and CDR2 YNNKEL (reference sequence).